Presented here are 5 T cell receptor beta chains from one specimen sequenced in a study of blood T cell repertoires in COVID-19. The data were produced by immunoSEQ multiplex PCR, yet TCRdb's version contains in-frame clones alone and is incomplete. The sample carries over 150,000 clones, approximately 73% recorded once. Sequences were obtained from peripheral blood. The receptors stem from a woman at least 80 years old with acute or convalescent COVID-19.

The chain couples TRBV27 to TRBJ1-4, with D possibly TRBD1 on 5 matching bases. Deletions cut 3 bases from V and 5 bases from J, with 13 bases between. The V gene's germline CDR1 is MNHEY and CDR2 SMNVEV (reference sequence). The CDR3 is 15 amino acids. The CDR3 DNA follows: TGTGCCAGCAGTTTCCGGGGACTTACAAATGAAAAACTGTTTTTT. Translated, it gives CASSFRGLTNEKLFF.

The table lists this clone with a few counts. This chain links TRBV10-2 with TRBJ1-1; perhaps TRBD1 as D (5 bases). Germline loops: CDR1 WSHSY, CDR2 SAAADI. There are 13 residues in the CDR3. Deletions cut 2 bases from V and 10 bases from J, with 14 bases between. The CDR3 protein is CASSEAGGSGAFF. For the CDR3, the DNA is TGCGCCAGCAGTGAGGCGGGGGGTAGCGGAGCTTTCTTT.

A few counts support this clone. The chain has TRBV7-9 and TRBJ2-1, with 7 nucleotides matching TRBD2. In germline, CDR1 is SEHNR, CDR2 FQNEAQ (reference sequence). CDR3 length: 16 residues. The trim removed 5 bases at V and 8 bases at J, leaving 15 bases unmatched. The CDR3 here is CASSPSLTGTTHEQFF. The CDR3 nucleotides read TGTGCCAGCAGCCCTTCATTGACCGGGACTACACATGAGCAGTTCTTC.

There are a few counts of this clone. CDR3: CASSIEGAPGNTIYF. The CDR3 region has the DNA TGTGCCAGTAGTATAGAGGGCGCTCCTGGAAACACCATATATTTT. V usage is TRBV19 and J usage is TRBJ1-3, with unresolved D. The CDR3 is 15 residues long. The germline V and J ends were trimmed by 0 bases and 2 bases, with 8 bases remaining between them. The germline V gene encodes CDR1 LNHDA and CDR2 SQIVND (reference sequence).

The chain joins TRBV19 to TRBJ1-5; D is ambiguous. The CDR3 has 13 amino acids. Germline loops: CDR1 LNHDA, CDR2 SQIVND (reference sequence). The ends were cut back, 2 bases at V and 6 bases at J, with 8 bases in the middle. As DNA, the CDR3 is TGTGCCAGTAGTATAACATCGGGTCAGCCCCAGCATTTT. Protein: CASSITSGQPQHF.